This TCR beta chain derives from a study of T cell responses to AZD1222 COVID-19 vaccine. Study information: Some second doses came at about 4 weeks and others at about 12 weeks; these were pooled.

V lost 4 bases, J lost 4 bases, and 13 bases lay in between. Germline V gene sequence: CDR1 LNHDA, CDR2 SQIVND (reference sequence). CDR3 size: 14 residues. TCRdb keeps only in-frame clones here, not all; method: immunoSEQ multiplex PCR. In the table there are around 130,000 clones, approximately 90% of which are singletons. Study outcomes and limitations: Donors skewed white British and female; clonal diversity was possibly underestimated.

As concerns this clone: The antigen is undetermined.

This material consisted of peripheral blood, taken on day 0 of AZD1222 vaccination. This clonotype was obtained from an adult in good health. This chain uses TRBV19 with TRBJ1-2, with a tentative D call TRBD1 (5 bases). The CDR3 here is CASSTVDRFYGYTF. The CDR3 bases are TGTGCCAGTAGTACAGTAGACAGATTCTATGGCTACACCTTC. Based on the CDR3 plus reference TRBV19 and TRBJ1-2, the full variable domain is DGGITQSPKYLFRKEGQNVTLSCEQNLNHDAMYWYRQDPGQGLRLIYYSQIVNDFQKGDIAEGYSVSREKKESFPLTVTSAQKNPTAFYLCASSTVDRFYGYTFGSGTRLTVV.